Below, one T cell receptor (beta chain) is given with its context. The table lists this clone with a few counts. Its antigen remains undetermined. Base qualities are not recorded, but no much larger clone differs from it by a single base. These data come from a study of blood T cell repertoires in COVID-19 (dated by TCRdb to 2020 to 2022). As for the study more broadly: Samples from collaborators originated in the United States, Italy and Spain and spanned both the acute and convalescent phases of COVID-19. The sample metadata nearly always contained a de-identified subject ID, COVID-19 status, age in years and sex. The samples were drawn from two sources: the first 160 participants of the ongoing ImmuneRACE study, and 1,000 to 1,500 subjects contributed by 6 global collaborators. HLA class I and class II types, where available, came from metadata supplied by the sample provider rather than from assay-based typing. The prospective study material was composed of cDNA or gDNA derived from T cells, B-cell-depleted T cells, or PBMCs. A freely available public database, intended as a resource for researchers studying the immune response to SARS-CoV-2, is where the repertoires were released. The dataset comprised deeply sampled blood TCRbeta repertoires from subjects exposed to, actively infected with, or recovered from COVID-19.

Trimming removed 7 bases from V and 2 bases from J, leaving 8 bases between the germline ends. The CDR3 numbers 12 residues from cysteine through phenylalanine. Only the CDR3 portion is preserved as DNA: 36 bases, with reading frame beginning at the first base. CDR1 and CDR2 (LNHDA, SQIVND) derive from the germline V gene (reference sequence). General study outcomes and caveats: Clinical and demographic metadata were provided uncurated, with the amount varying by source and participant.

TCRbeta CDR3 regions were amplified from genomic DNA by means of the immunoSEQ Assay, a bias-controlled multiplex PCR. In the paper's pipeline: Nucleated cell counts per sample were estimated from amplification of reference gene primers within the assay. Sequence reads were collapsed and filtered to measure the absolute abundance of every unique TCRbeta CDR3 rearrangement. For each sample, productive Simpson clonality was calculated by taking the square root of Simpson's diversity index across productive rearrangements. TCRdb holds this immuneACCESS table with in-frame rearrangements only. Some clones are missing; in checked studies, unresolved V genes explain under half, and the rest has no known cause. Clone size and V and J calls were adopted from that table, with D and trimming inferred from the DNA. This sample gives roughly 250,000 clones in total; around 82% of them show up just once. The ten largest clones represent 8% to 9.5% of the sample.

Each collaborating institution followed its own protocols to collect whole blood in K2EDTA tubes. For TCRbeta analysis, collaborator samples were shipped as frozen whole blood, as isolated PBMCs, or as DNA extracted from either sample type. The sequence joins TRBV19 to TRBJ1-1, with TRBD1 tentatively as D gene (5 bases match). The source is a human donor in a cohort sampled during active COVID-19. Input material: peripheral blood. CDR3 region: CASTRTNTEAFF. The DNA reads TGTGCCAGTACCCGGACAAACACTGAAGCTTTCTTT.